These T cell receptor beta chains were read from a single sample in a study of T cells expressing NK-cell markers. TCRdb re-called the 5' RACE reads, yielding one record per CDR3 amino acid sequence without DNA. The sample table sets out about half a million distinct CDR3 sequences. Material for sequencing was blood T cells: a sorted CD56 or NKG2C T cell subset, CD4+ or CD8+ T cells, or bulk PBMC T cells (not recorded which). The receptors stem from a woman aged 45-65 years in good health. The CDR3 runs from the conserved cysteine through the conserved F or W.

V gene	J gene	CDR3 protein
TRBV28	TRBJ1-4	CASSNTSGRNEKLFF
TRBV14	TRBJ2-1	CASSPGLAGGRVEQFF
TRBV2	TRBJ1-5	CASGGQAQQPQHF
TRBV20-1	TRBJ1-2	CSARGGSSNYGYTF
TRBV6-5	TRBJ1-1	CASSYSSGTGRTWAFF
TRBV10-2	TRBJ2-2	CASRLAVTGELFF
TRBV24-1	TRBJ2-1	CATSDWTSGQQFF
TRBV3-1	TRBJ2-3	CASSQAQGPQYF
TRBV25-1	TRBJ2-3	CASSEVETGSTDTQYF
TRBV14	TRBJ2-2	CASSPGHITGELFF
TRBV14	TRBJ1-1	CASSQEHRDRNTEAFF
TRBV25-1	TRBJ1-4	CASSPARGGTNEKLFF
TRBV5-1	TRBJ2-7	CASSLSGTGEGSDEQYF
TRBV18	TRBJ2-1	CASSARLADNEQFF
TRBV5-1	TRBJ2-1	CASSRTPRAFSLNEQFF
TRBV20-1	TRBJ2-1	CSALLEVNEQFF
TRBV5-6	TRBJ1-1	CASSLDTGRTEAFF
TRBV5-1	TRBJ2-1	CASSLGDRGINNEQFF
TRBV3-1	TRBJ2-7	CASSQEGWAGYVQYF
TRBV5-1	TRBJ1-1	CASRPVVLNTEAFF
TRBV20-1	TRBJ2-7	CSVPGTSGSRSYEQYF
TRBV5-5	TRBJ1-3	CASSLAGFGNTIYF
TRBV20-1	TRBJ1-4	CSASPGYNEKLFF
TRBV3-1	TRBJ1-2	CASSQGQASTGYTF
TRBV3-1	TRBJ1-2	CASSQFPGDGYTF
TRBV29-1	TRBJ2-7	CSVAWTRTYEQYF
TRBV2	TRBJ2-1	CASRDVGNEQFF
TRBV20-1	TRBJ2-3	CSARESGISTDTQYF
TRBV3-1	TRBJ2-5	CASSQASPRGGETQYF
TRBV12-3/TRBV12-4	TRBJ1-5	CASSLGGGDQPQHF
TRBV11-3	TRBJ2-4	CASSSSSNIQYF
TRBV10-1	TRBJ2-2	CASSDFLGTPSDTGELFF
TRBV6-1	TRBJ1-5	CASSENGARGQPQHF
TRBV20-1	TRBJ2-3	CSAREPLGPGTQYF
TRBV19	TRBJ2-7	CASSIPQGAEQYF
TRBV24-1	TRBJ2-1	CATSAGRWERNEQFF
TRBV2	TRBJ1-4	CASRAGFPNEKLFF
TRBV5-1	TRBJ2-1	CASSLAGTGGLGGPNEQFF
TRBV5-1	TRBJ1-1	CASSGTNMNTEAFF
TRBV29-1	TRBJ2-1	CSVGSGREYNEQFF
TRBV11-2	TRBJ1-2	CASSPGTVGGYTF
TRBV19	TRBJ2-3	CASSATGGTDTQYF
TRBV27	TRBJ2-3	CASSFRGRSRTDTQYF
TRBV30	TRBJ2-3	CAWKLLPTDTQYF
TRBV6-5	TRBJ1-2	CASSRQGTSYGYTF
TRBV19	TRBJ2-3	CASNPIAGGHTDTQYF
TRBV11-1	TRBJ2-1	CASSRPGLAGGPYNEQFF
TRBV5-1	TRBJ2-1	CASSLEGQYEQFF
TRBV12-3/TRBV12-4	TRBJ1-2	CASSLAGVTFYGYTF
TRBV24-1	TRBJ1-1	CATSRKGDTEAFF